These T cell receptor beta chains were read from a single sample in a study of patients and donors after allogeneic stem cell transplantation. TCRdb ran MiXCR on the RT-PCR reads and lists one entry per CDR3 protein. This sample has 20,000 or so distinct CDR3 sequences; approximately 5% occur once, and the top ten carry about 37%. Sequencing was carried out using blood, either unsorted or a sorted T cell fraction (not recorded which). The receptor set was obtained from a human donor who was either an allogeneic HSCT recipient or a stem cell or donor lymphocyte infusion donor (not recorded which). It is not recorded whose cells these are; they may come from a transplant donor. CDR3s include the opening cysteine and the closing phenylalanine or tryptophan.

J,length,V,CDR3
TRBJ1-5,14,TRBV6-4,CASSEGPFNQPQHF
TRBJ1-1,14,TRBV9,CASSATGSDTEAFF
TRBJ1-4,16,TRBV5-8,CASSSQVTRVGEKLFF
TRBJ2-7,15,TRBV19,CASSIGRGQAYEQYF
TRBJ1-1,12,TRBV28,CASSLFEGAAFF
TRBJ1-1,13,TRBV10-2,CASSESSESEAFF
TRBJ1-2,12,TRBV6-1,CASTPEAYGYTF
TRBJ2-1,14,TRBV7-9,CATRGLAGNNEQFF
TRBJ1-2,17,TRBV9,CASSVYRDSKIPYGYTF
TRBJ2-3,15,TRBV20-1,CSALTGGAGVDTQYF
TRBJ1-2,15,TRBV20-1,CSATPGQGASYGYTF
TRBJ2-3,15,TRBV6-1,CASSDSGTSTDTQYF
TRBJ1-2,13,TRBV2,CASSEVTAYGYTF
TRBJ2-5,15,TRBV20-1,CSAKTLKREWETQYF
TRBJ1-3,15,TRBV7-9,CASSLGDKAGNTIYF
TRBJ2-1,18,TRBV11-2,CASSHPDHRDSSYNEQFF
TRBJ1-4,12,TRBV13,CASSIPTGRLFF
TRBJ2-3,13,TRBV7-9,CASSSFPVDTQYF
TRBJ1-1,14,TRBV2,CASSFGTGATEAFF
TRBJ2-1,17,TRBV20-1,CSARVTSGRARYNEQFF
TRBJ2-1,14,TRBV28,CASSLGGYGNEQFF
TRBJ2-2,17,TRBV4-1,CASSQDAGLAIVGELFF